A selection of T cell receptor beta chains follows, all from one sample in a study of blood T cell repertoires in COVID-19. Sequenced by immunoSEQ multiplex PCR; TCRdb stores in-frame clones only, minus some. Of about 140,000 clones in the sample, roughly 84% are singletons; the top ten hold over 4%. The sequenced material came from PBMCs or T cells enriched from blood (not recorded which). These receptors were collected from a man aged 65 to 85 who had been exposed to COVID-19. The CDR3 runs from the conserved cysteine through the conserved F or W. Each record gives: J gene, V gene, CDR3 length, CDR3 protein.

j_gene: TRBJ2-5; v_gene: TRBV3-1/TRBV3-2; len: 13; CDR3aa: CASQDRAQETQYF
j_gene: TRBJ2-2; v_gene: TRBV2; len: 17; CDR3aa: CASLDRNALGNTGELFF
j_gene: TRBJ2-5; v_gene: TRBV4-1; len: 17; CDR3aa: CASSSDPPGALVETQYF
j_gene: TRBJ1-2; v_gene: TRBV9; len: 15; CDR3aa: CASSWSIRESDGYTF
j_gene: TRBJ1-4; v_gene: TRBV5-1; len: 15; CDR3aa: CASGSTGIINEKLFF
j_gene: TRBJ2-7; v_gene: TRBV28; len: 14; CDR3aa: CASSLSGPRGEQYF
j_gene: TRBJ2-1; v_gene: TRBV5-1; len: 13; CDR3aa: CASSPRGGGEQFF
j_gene: TRBJ2-7; v_gene: TRBV5-1; len: 13; CDR3aa: CASSLDGTYEQYF
j_gene: TRBJ2-2; v_gene: TRBV5-1; len: 14; CDR3aa: CASSFEPSTGELFF
j_gene: TRBJ2-2; v_gene: TRBV12-3/TRBV12-4; len: 11; CDR3aa: CASTVTGELFF
j_gene: TRBJ2-5; v_gene: TRBV30; len: 19; CDR3aa: CAWSSQISGTSGPKETQYF
j_gene: TRBJ1-2; v_gene: TRBV5-4; len: 14; CDR3aa: CASSESGGNYGYTF
j_gene: TRBJ1-2; v_gene: TRBV30; len: 13; CDR3aa: CAWARDRMRGYTF
j_gene: TRBJ2-5; v_gene: TRBV11-2; len: 15; CDR3aa: CASRDGGRGYETQYF
j_gene: TRBJ1-4; v_gene: TRBV7-9; len: 14; CDR3aa: CASSLGSGGEKLFF
j_gene: TRBJ2-7; v_gene: TRBV7-9; len: 11; CDR3aa: CASSLRNEQYF
j_gene: TRBJ2-1; v_gene: TRBV4-3; len: 18; CDR3aa: CASSQDPLGVRVTDEQFF
j_gene: TRBJ2-3; v_gene: TRBV7-6; len: 15; CDR3aa: CASSLRRASTDTQYF
j_gene: TRBJ2-5; v_gene: TRBV5-5; len: 16; CDR3aa: CASSPIAKGGQETQYF
j_gene: TRBJ2-3; v_gene: TRBV29-1; len: 15; CDR3aa: CSVEDRGVTTDTQYF
j_gene: TRBJ1-5; v_gene: TRBV27; len: 15; CDR3aa: CASSSLVGEFQPQHF
j_gene: TRBJ1-1; v_gene: TRBV6-5; len: 12; CDR3aa: CASREWNTEAFF
j_gene: TRBJ1-4; v_gene: TRBV19; len: 14; CDR3aa: CASRDGTGDEKLFF
j_gene: TRBJ2-3; v_gene: TRBV10-2; len: 17; CDR3aa: CASSAFRLVSGTDTQYF
j_gene: TRBJ2-5; v_gene: TRBV5-5; len: 16; CDR3aa: CASSLRSTADQETQYF
j_gene: TRBJ2-1; v_gene: TRBV6-5; len: 15; CDR3aa: CASSYVGASKNEQFF
j_gene: TRBJ2-7; v_gene: TRBV9; len: 16; CDR3aa: CASSATGQGGPYEQYF
j_gene: TRBJ1-3; v_gene: TRBV7-8; len: 14; CDR3aa: CASSRTASGNTIYF
j_gene: TRBJ1-2; v_gene: TRBV6-5; len: 14; CDR3aa: CASSYSAGGSGYTF
j_gene: TRBJ2-2; v_gene: TRBV18; len: 15; CDR3aa: CASSMWQENTGELFF
j_gene: TRBJ2-7; v_gene: TRBV4-2; len: 16; CDR3aa: CASSRVGQGSSYEQYF
j_gene: TRBJ1-3; v_gene: TRBV25-1; len: 15; CDR3aa: CASSESGRRGNTIYF
j_gene: TRBJ1-1; v_gene: TRBV7-2; len: 13; CDR3aa: CASSRDRGTEAFF
j_gene: TRBJ1-2; v_gene: TRBV5-3; len: 13; CDR3aa: CARSHRQNYGYTF
j_gene: TRBJ2-2; v_gene: TRBV5-5; len: 17; CDR3aa: CASSRPGTGANTGELFF
j_gene: TRBJ1-2; v_gene: TRBV7-9; len: 19; CDR3aa: CASSILSGTPQVGSYGYTF
j_gene: TRBJ1-2; v_gene: TRBV28; len: 13; CDR3aa: CASREGTYYGYTF
j_gene: TRBJ1-1; v_gene: TRBV9; len: 14; CDR3aa: CASSILTGGGEAFF
j_gene: TRBJ1-2; v_gene: TRBV4-3; len: 15; CDR3aa: CASSQDFGTVYGYTF
j_gene: TRBJ1-6; v_gene: TRBV10-3; len: 16; CDR3aa: CAISRDREVGNSPLHF
j_gene: TRBJ2-7; v_gene: TRBV24-1; len: 15; CDR3aa: CATTKNGTGSYEQYF
j_gene: TRBJ2-3; v_gene: TRBV5-6; len: 17; CDR3aa: CASSFGIAGAPTDTQYF
j_gene: TRBJ1-1; v_gene: TRBV12-5; len: 15; CDR3aa: CASGLVRGGNTEAFF
j_gene: TRBJ1-2; v_gene: TRBV3-1/TRBV3-2; len: 15; CDR3aa: CASSTIEQGGYGYTF
j_gene: TRBJ1-4; v_gene: TRBV5-6; len: 16; CDR3aa: CASSWAPGISNEKLFF
j_gene: TRBJ2-7; v_gene: TRBV7-3; len: 13; CDR3aa: CASSLGGNNEQYF
j_gene: TRBJ1-2; v_gene: TRBV27; len: 14; CDR3aa: CASSPRAAQGGYTF
j_gene: TRBJ2-7; v_gene: TRBV7-2; len: 12; CDR3aa: CASSPSSYEQYF
j_gene: TRBJ1-4; v_gene: TRBV4-3; len: 17; CDR3aa: CASSQGPGQGTNEKLFF
j_gene: TRBJ2-3; v_gene: TRBV6-1; len: 17; CDR3aa: CASSDLNLAGVVDTQYF
j_gene: TRBJ1-2; v_gene: TRBV3-1/TRBV3-2; len: 15; CDR3aa: CASSQRDRGRWGYTF
j_gene: TRBJ2-5; v_gene: TRBV5-4; len: 12; CDR3aa: CASSLSQETQYF
j_gene: TRBJ2-7; v_gene: TRBV19; len: 16; CDR3aa: CASSSRGANRGNEQYF